These 11 T cell receptor beta chains were sequenced from one sample in a study of tumor-infiltrating lymphocytes in primary liver carcinoma. The researchers obtained blood RNA from unsorted whole blood and also extracted germline DNA. The input was around 0.5 ug total RNA; TCR beta cDNA was made from it with a constant-region primer. Nested multiplex PCR, run for three rounds with slightly modified ARM-PCR, yielded TCR beta libraries. TRBV1-TRBV30 forward primers paired with a C-beta reverse primer were used in the first two PCR rounds, which ran roughly 9 cycles each. TCRdb reprocessed the multiplex PCR reads with MiXCR, giving one entry per CDR3 protein. The repertoire includes some 190,000 distinct CDR3 sequences, about 60% of them detected once, and around 74% sits in the top ten. Sequenced input: peripheral blood. These receptors were collected from a man between 40 and 49 years old with primary liver carcinoma and hepatitis B virus infection.

The V gene is TRBV12-3 or TRBV12-4, the J gene TRBJ1-5; 8 bases match TRBD1. This CDR3 comprises 14 residues. With 8 bases clipped from V and 1 base from J, the junction kept 4 bases outside the gene matches. This chain's CDR3 is CASGQGLSNQPQHF. CDR3 DNA: TGTGCCAGCGGACAGGGCTTGAGCAATCAGCCCCAGCATTTT.

A note on this clonotype: Germline and junction disagree at one end, which may indicate a read error. CDR3 loop: CVSNQEFRASSYEEYF. CDR3 bases: TGTGTCAGCAACCAAGAGTTCCGCGCTAGCTCCTACGAGGAGTACTTC. This chain links TRBV4-2 with TRBJ2-7, with D maybe TRBD2 (5 bases). The germline gives CDR1 LGHNA, CDR2 YNFKEQ. This CDR3 spans 16 amino acids.

This rearrangement joins TRBV10-3 to TRBJ1-5, with no clear D. CDR3 length equals 10 residues. The germline CDR1 and CDR2 sequences are ENHRY and SYGVKD. Between the trimmed V and J ends, which lost 8 bases and 5 bases, there was a span of 4 bases. CDR3 residues: CAIGDQPQHF. The CDR3 DNA is TGTGCCATCGGCGATCAGCCCCAGCATTTT.

This chain connects TRBV11-2 to TRBJ2-7; tentatively, D is TRBD1 (6 bases). The germline V and J ends were trimmed by 6 bases and 2 bases, with 14 bases remaining between them. Germline V gives CDR1 SGHAT, CDR2 FQNNGV. The CDR3 loop spans 14 amino acids. CDR3 residues: CASSRSRGPYEQYF. The CDR3, as DNA: TGTGCCAGCAGTCGCAGCAGGGGACCCTACGAGCAGTACTTC.

The chain uses TRBV10-3 and TRBJ1-3, with 7 bases that match TRBD1. The V segment lost 3 bases and the J segment 2 bases; nucleotides outside the gene matches: 4. The germline V gene encodes CDR1 ENHRY and CDR2 SYGVKD. This CDR3 has 15 residues. The CDR3 DNA is TGTGCCATCAGTGATACAGGGGTAACTGGAAACACCATATATTTT. Protein product: CAISDTGVTGNTIYF.

Comment on this clonotype: The junction departs from germline at one end; a sequencing error may be responsible. V usage is TRBV11-2 and J usage is TRBJ2-3; perhaps D is TRBD1 or TRBD2 (5 bases each). Germline CDR1 SGHAT, CDR2 FQNNGV. This CDR3 is built from 16 residues. CDR3 sequence reads: CTSRPINRDGVVPQYF. In DNA, the CDR3 is TGTACCAGCAGACCAATAAATCGGGACGGGGTGGTTCCGCAGTATTTT.

About this clonotype: Here the CDR3 omits its conserved ending phenylalanine or tryptophan, so a read error is the likely source. This chain uses TRBV29-1 with TRBJ1-1; D is unresolved. The CDR3 contains 10 residues. CDR1 is SQVTM, CDR2 ANQGSEA, per germline. The CDR3 region is CIGWETEAFS. CDR3 DNA: TGCATCGGCTGGGAAACTGAAGCTTTCTCT.

The rearrangement uses TRBV6-6 and TRBJ2-7; 11 bases are a match to TRBD2. Trimming removed 1 base from V and 4 bases from J; junction bases left unmatched: 0. Germline CDR1 and CDR2: MNHNY and SVGAGI (reference sequence). The CDR3 is 14 amino acids. The CDR3 region has the DNA TGTGCCAGCAGTTACTTAGCGGGAGGGTACGAGCAGTACTTC. It is translated as CASSYLAGGYEQYF.

The rearrangement uses TRBV5-1 and TRBJ2-5; D call uncertain. Germline CDR1 and CDR2: SGHRS and YFSETQ. The CDR3 runs 15 residues. V was clipped by 4 bases and J by 4 bases, with 17 bases between them. CDR3 sequence reads: CASSRATFTLETQYF. CDR3 DNA: TGCGCCAGCAGCCGCGCCACATTCACGTTAGAGACCCAGTACTTC. The full variable domain, rest sourced from reference TRBV5-1 and TRBJ2-5, is KAGVTQTPRYLIKTRGQQVTLSCSPISGHRSVSWYQQTPGQGLQFLFEYFSETQRNKGNFPGRFSGRQFSNSRSEMNVSTLELGDSALYLCASSRATFTLETQYFGPGTRLLVL.

This clonotype has only a few counts. The chain is built from TRBV6-5 and TRBJ2-1, with 8 bases that match TRBD2. Germline values: CDR1 MNHEY, CDR2 SVGAGI. J gave up 4 bases and V 7 bases, and 9 bases lay outside the gene matches. CDR3 length equals 15 residues. The CDR3 DNA is TGTGCCAGCACCCTGACTAGCGCGGGATACAATGAGCAGTTCTTC. Amino acids: CASTLTSAGYNEQFF.

The chain links TRBV11-2 to TRBJ2-1; D unclear. The V gene lost 6 bases and the J gene lost 6 bases, with 21 bases spanning the gap. The CDR3 consists of 16 residues. The V gene's germline CDR1 is SGHAT and CDR2 FQNNGV. The CDR3 loop reads CASSTPTVTLPNEQFF. The CDR3 DNA reads TGTGCCAGCAGTACGCCCACCGTGACTCTTCCCAATGAGCAGTTCTTC.